Reported below is one T cell receptor (beta chain). As yet, its antigen is unknown. The entry originates in a study of CXCR3-negative and CXCR3-positive naive CD8 T cells. The germline CDR1 and CDR2 sequences are SEHNR and FQNEAQ (reference sequence). This CDR3 is built from 17 residues. The method, 5' RACE with UMI labels, was used to prepare the TRB cDNA libraries. TCRdb re-called the 5' RACE reads and gives one entry per CDR3 protein, without DNA. The listing contains roughly 110,000 distinct CDR3 sequences. Study-level results: CXCR3-negative naive cells had less hydrophobic TRB CDR3s than did CXCR3-positive naive cells.

The J gene is TRBJ2-7, the V gene TRBV7-9; TCRdb returns TRBD1, unconfirmable since there is no DNA. The sequencing input was naive CXCR3+ CD8+ T cells from blood. Specified subset: CD45RO-CCR7+CD27+CD95- naive CD8+ T cells expressing CXCR3 (TNR3+). The sequence came from a human donor in good health. Some clones in this sample may be carry-over from other donors' samples. The CDR3 reads CASSPDLDRENSYEQYF.